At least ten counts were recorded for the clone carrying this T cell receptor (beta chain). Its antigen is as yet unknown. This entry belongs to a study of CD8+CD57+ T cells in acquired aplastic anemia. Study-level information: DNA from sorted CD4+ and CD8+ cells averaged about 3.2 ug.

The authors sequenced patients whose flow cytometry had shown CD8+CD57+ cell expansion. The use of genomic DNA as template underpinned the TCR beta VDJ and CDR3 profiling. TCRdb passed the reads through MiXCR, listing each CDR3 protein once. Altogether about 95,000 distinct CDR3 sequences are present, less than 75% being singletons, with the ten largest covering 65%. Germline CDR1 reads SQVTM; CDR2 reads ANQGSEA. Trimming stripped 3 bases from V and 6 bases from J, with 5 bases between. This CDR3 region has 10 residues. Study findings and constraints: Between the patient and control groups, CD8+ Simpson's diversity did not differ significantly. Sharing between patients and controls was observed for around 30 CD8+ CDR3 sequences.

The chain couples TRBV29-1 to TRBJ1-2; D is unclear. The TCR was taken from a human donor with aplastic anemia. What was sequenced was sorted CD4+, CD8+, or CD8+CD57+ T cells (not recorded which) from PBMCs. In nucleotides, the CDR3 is TGCAGCGTTGACGGCGATGGCTACACCTTC. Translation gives CSVDGDGYTF.